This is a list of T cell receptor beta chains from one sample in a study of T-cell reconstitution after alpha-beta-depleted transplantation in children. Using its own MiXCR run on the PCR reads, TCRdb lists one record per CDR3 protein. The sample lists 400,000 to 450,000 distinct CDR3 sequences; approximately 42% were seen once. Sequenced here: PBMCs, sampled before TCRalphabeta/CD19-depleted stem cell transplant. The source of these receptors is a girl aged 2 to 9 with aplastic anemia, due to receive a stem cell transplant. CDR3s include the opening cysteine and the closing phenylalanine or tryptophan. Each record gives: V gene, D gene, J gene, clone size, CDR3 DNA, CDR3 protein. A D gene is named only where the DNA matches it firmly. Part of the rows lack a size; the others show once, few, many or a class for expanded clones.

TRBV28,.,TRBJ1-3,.,TGTGCCAGCAGTTTGGAAAGGGTCTCTGGAAACACCATATATTTT,CASSLERVSGNTIYF
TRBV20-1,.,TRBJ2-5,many,TGCAGTGCTCCCTTGGTGAGGGCGGAGACCCAGTACTTC,CSAPLVRAETQYF
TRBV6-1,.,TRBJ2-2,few,TGTGCCAGCAGTAGACTAGACACCGGGGAGCTGTTTTTT,CASSRLDTGELFF
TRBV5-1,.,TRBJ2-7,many,TGCGCCAGCAGCTTGGCCTCAACAGGGTATAACGAGCAGTACTTC,CASSLASTGYNEQYF
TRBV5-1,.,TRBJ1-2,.,TGCGCCAGCAGCTTTGGACAGAACGACTATGGCTACACCTTC,CASSFGQNDYGYTF
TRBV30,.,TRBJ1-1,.,TGTGCCTGGAGTGTTGATAGCAGGGGGAACACTGAAGCTTTCTTT,CAWSVDSRGNTEAFF
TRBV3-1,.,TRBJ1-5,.,TGTGCCAGCAGCCAAGGGAGAGTGGTTAATCAGCCCCAGCATTTT,CASSQGRVVNQPQHF
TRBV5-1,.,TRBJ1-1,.,TGCGCCAGCAGCCGAACGCGGCAGGGGAACACTGAAGCTTTCTTT,CASSRTRQGNTEAFF
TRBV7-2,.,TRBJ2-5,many,TGTGCCAGCAGCTTAAGGCAGGGTCGCTTCTCTCAAGAGACCCAGTACTTC,CASSLRQGRFSQETQYF
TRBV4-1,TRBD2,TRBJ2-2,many,TGCGCCAGCAGCCAAGTAGGGACTAGCGGGAACACCGGGGAGCTGTTTTTT,CASSQVGTSGNTGELFF
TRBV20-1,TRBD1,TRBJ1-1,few,TGCAGTGCTAGGAAGGGACAGGGGAACACTGAAGCTTTCTTT,CSARKGQGNTEAFF
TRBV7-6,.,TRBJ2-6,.,TGTGCCAGCAGCCGTGGAGGGTTCTCTGGGGCCAACGTCCTGACTTTC,CASSRGGFSGANVLTF
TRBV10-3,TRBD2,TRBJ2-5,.,TGTGCCATCAGTGGCTCTAGCGGGAGGGCCGGTGAGACCCAGTACTTC,CAISGSSGRAGETQYF